The 18 T cell receptor beta chains given below trace back to one sample, sequenced in a study of blood T cell repertoires in COVID-19. The protocol was immunoSEQ multiplex PCR, while the TCRdb copy is restricted to in-frame clones and leaves out a portion. The table includes 60,000 to 75,000 clones, approximately 89% detected once. Sequences were obtained from peripheral blood. These receptor sequences come from a woman aged 80 or over with active or convalescent COVID-19.

The chain carries TRBV11-2 and TRBJ1-4, with D unresolved. The CDR3 is made up of 14 amino acids. V lost 3 bases and J 0 bases, leaving 5 bases between the germline ends. In germline, CDR1 is SGHAT, CDR2 FQNNGV. The CDR3 loop reads CASSFGATNEKLFF. DNA of the CDR3: TGTGCCAGCAGCTTCGGAGCAACTAATGAAAAACTGTTTTTT.

The V call is TRBV4-3, the J call TRBJ1-2; a weak D match, TRBD1 (5 bases). The V and J ends lost 4 bases and 8 bases respectively, with 20 bases between them. This CDR3 is 15 amino acids long. The V gene's germline CDR1 is LGHNA and CDR2 YSLEER. The chain's CDR3 is CASSPIPKGPPGYTF. CDR3 nucleotides: TGCGCCAGCAGCCCGATACCCAAGGGGCCGCCAGGCTACACCTTC.

This chain connects TRBV10-3 to TRBJ2-3; D is possibly TRBD2 (5 bases). Germline V gives CDR1 ENHRY, CDR2 SYGVKD. The V end lost 5 bases, the J end lost 4 bases, and 19 bases lay between the germline ends. This CDR3 has 16 residues. CDR3 sequence reads: CAISPRALGGPDTQYF. CDR3 nucleotide sequence: TGTGCCATCAGTCCCCGGGCGCTGGGCGGGCCAGATACGCAGTATTTT.

V gene TRBV2 combines with J gene TRBJ2-5; possible D gene TRBD2, 5 bases. V lost 6 bases to trimming and J lost 2 bases, with 10 bases between them. This CDR3 has 13 residues. Germline CDR1 SNHLY, CDR2 FYNNEI. The CDR3 DNA reads TGTGCCAGCAGGAGGGAACTACAAGAGACCCAGTACTTC. This codes for CASRRELQETQYF.

This rearrangement joins TRBV13 to TRBJ1-2; D is uncertain. Trimming took 7 bases from V and 5 from J, leaving 11 bases between them. This CDR3 comprises 12 residues. CDR1 PRHDT and CDR2 FYEKMQ come from the germline V gene (reference sequence). Here the CDR3 reads CASTLRGYGYTF. CDR3 DNA: TGTGCCAGCACCCTCCGGGGTTATGGCTACACCTTC.

The chain has TRBV30 and TRBJ1-1; the match to TRBD1 covers 7 bases. CDR1 and CDR2 (germline): GTSNPN, SVGIG (reference sequence). The CDR3 runs to 14 residues. V lost 2 bases to trimming and J lost 1 base; unmatched junction nucleotides: 4. The CDR3 loop is CAWSRGGANTEAFF. CDR3 DNA sequence: TGTGCCTGGAGTAGAGGGGGCGCGAACACTGAAGCTTTCTTT.

The chain links TRBV29-1 to TRBJ2-7, with 8 positions matching TRBD1. The CDR3 is made up of 15 amino acids. The germline V gene has CDR1 SQVTM and CDR2 ANQGSEA. V lost 7 bases to trimming and J lost 1 base; unmatched junction nucleotides: 12. The CDR3 DNA reads as TGCAGCGCCCAAACCGGGGACAGGTCTTCCTACGAGCAGTACTTC. It translates to CSAQTGDRSSYEQYF.

V gene TRBV7-2 combines with J gene TRBJ2-5; 7 nucleotides match TRBD2. The CDR3 runs 14 residues. Germline-derived CDR1 and CDR2 are SGHTA and FQGNSA. V shed 8 bases, J shed 2 bases, and the junction held 8 bases outside the gene matches. DNA of the CDR3: TGTGCCAGCGCTACCGAGCGGGGTCAAGAGACCCAGTACTTC. Its protein is CASATERGQETQYF. Complete variable domain (other parts from reference TRBV7-2 and TRBJ2-5): GAGVSQSPSNKVTEKGKDVELRCDPISGHTALYWYRQSLGQGLEFLIYFQGNSAPDKSGLPSDRFSAERTGGSVSTLTIQRTQQEDSAVYLCASATERGQETQYFGPGTRLLVL.

Comment on this clone: At one end, the junction sequence differs from germline, possibly due to a read error. The chain combines TRBV30 with TRBJ1-4; the match to TRBD1 covers 7 bases. This CDR3 comprises 13 residues. Germline lookup yields CDR1 GTSNPN and CDR2 SVGIG (reference sequence). In nucleotides, the CDR3 is TGTGCCGGGAGACAGGGAGTTTATGAAAAACTGTTTTTT. Translating gives CAGRQGVYEKLFF.

CDR3 DNA: TGTGCCATCAGTGATGGACACCTCCTTGGCTACACCTTC. Its protein is CAISDGHLLGYTF. The V call is TRBV10-3, the J call TRBJ1-2; D is possibly TRBD1 (5 bases). The CDR3 is 13 amino acids. Germline V lookup: CDR1 ENHRY, CDR2 SYGVKD. V was pared by 3 bases and J by 7 bases, with 12 bases between.

This chain joins TRBV6-5 and TRBJ1-2; D ambiguous. There are 13 residues in the CDR3. The V gene lost 4 bases and the J gene lost 6 bases, with 12 bases spanning the gap. Germline CDR1 MNHEY, CDR2 SVGAGI. The CDR3 DNA reads TGTGCCAGCAGTTCCTACAGTGAAAATGGCTACACCTTC. It encodes CASSSYSENGYTF.

This CDR3 is CASSLGLAGANVLTF. The CDR3 nucleotides read TGTGCCAGCAGCTTAGGTCTAGCTGGGGCCAACGTCCTGACTTTC. The chain carries TRBV7-2 and TRBJ2-6; D is undetermined. The germline CDR1 and CDR2 sequences are SGHTA and FQGNSA. This CDR3 region has 15 residues. Trimming left V 1 base short and J 2 bases short, with 6 bases between.

The chain is built from TRBV5-1 and TRBJ1-2; tentative D call: TRBD1 (5 bases). Germline values: CDR1 SGHRS, CDR2 YFSETQ. The CDR3 runs 15 residues. V shed 5 bases and J shed 4 bases, with 18 bases lying between them. The DNA of the CDR3 is TGCGCCAGCAGAACTGGAACGTTGGGGCCCTATGGCTACACCTTC. Its translation is CASRTGTLGPYGYTF.

The V gene is TRBV7-2, the J gene TRBJ1-2; TRBD1 aligns across 8 bases. The CDR3 is 15 amino acids. Per the germline V gene, CDR1 is SGHTA and CDR2 is FQGNSA. V gave up 4 bases and J gave up 4 bases; unmatched junction bases: 8. CDR3 region: CASSSGQGQIYGYTF. The CDR3 DNA reads TGTGCCAGCAGCTCCGGACAGGGCCAGATCTATGGCTACACCTTC.

The chain is built from TRBV7-8 and TRBJ2-1; tentative D call: TRBD2 (5 bases). Between the trimmed V and J ends, which lost 7 bases and 8 bases, there was a span of 12 bases. CDR3 length equals 12 residues. Germline CDR1 and CDR2: SGHVS and FQNEAQ. The CDR3 here is CASTVVRDEQFF. CDR3 DNA: TGTGCCAGCACCGTAGTGCGGGATGAGCAGTTCTTC.

V is TRBV11-2 and J is TRBJ2-7, with TRBD2 matching 13 bases. The CDR3 is 14 residues long. V lost 7 bases, J lost 6 bases, and 6 bases stayed unmatched. Germline assignment: CDR1 SGHAT and CDR2 FQNNGV. CDR3 DNA sequence: TGTGCCAGCAACCGACTAGCGGGGGGCCCCGAGCAGTACTTC. Its translation: CASNRLAGGPEQYF. Full variable domain (remainder filled in from reference TRBV11-2 and TRBJ2-7): EAGVAQSPRYKIIEKRQSVAFWCNPISGHATLYWYQQILGQGPKLLIQFQNNGVVDDSQLPKDRFSAERLKGVDSTLKIQPAKLEDSAVYLCASNRLAGGPEQYFGPGTRLTVT.

The chain joins TRBV9 to TRBJ1-6; the D is unclear. V lost 5 bases and J 6 bases, leaving 18 bases between the germline ends. Germline CDR1 and CDR2: SGDLS and YYNGEE. The CDR3 runs 16 residues. The CDR3 DNA is TGTGCCAGCAGATTGCCATCATCGGTCTCTAATTCACCCCTCCACTTT. Amino acids: CASRLPSSVSNSPLHF.

V usage is TRBV11-2 and J usage is TRBJ1-1, with TRBD1 as a possible D gene (5 bases). There are 14 residues in the CDR3. Deletions cut 8 bases from V and 0 bases from J, with 13 bases between. Germline V gene data show CDR1 as SGHAT and CDR2 as FQNNGV. The CDR3, as DNA: TGTGCCAGCGCACTACAGGACCTGAACACTGAAGCTTTCTTT. This encodes CASALQDLNTEAFF.